A selection of T cell receptor beta chains follows, all from one sample in a study of blood T cell repertoires in COVID-19. The table came from immunoSEQ multiplex PCR; TCRdb's copy has only in-frame clones and leaves some out. In the table there are around 100,000 clones, 84% of which are singletons. Specimen: peripheral blood. These receptor sequences come from a man aged 55-75 years with acute or convalescent COVID-19. Both conserved end residues are part of each CDR3. Fields, in order: V gene, D gene, clone size, J gene, CDR3 protein, CDR3 DNA. D genes are given only for firm matches. The size of a clone is reported for some rows only, either as once, few or many, or as a class for expanded clones.

>TRBV5-6|TRBD1|.|TRBJ2-2
CASSFGTGGFGELFF
TGTGCCAGCAGCTTTGGGACAGGGGGCTTCGGGGAGCTGTTTTTT
>TRBV11-3|.|.|TRBJ1-1
CASSVTGMNTEAFF
TGTGCCAGCAGCGTCACAGGCATGAACACTGAAGCTTTCTTT
>TRBV19|TRBD1|.|TRBJ2-3
CASSMGQTSTDTQYF
TGTGCCAGTAGCATGGGACAGACTAGCACAGATACGCAGTATTTT
>TRBV2|TRBD1|.|TRBJ1-5
CASRGQASNQPQHF
TGTGCCAGCAGGGGACAGGCTAGCAATCAGCCCCAGCATTTT
>TRBV24-1|TRBD2|.|TRBJ2-3
CATIPPHRYLYFHRLATDTQYF
TGTGCCACCATTCCCCCTCACAGGTACCTCTATTTCCACAGACTAGCGACGGATACGCAGTATTTT
>TRBV28|.|.|TRBJ1-5
CASSLGGQPQHF
TGTGCCAGCAGTTTGGGGGGGCAGCCCCAGCATTTT
>TRBV18|TRBD1|.|TRBJ2-5
CASSSRDREVETQYF
TGTGCCAGCTCATCTCGGGACAGGGAGGTAGAGACCCAGTACTTC
>TRBV11-3|.|.|TRBJ1-2
CASSLGGGYTF
TGTGCCAGCAGCTTAGGCGGGGGCTACACCTTC
>TRBV21-1|.|.|TRBJ2-3
CASSKMRLGLAENTDTQYF
TGTGCCAGCAGCAAAATGCGGTTGGGCCTAGCGGAAAACACAGATACGCAGTATTTT
>TRBV5-5|TRBD1|many|TRBJ1-1
CASSSSRNRGTEAFF
TGTGCCAGCAGCTCTAGCCGCAACAGGGGCACTGAAGCTTTCTTT
>TRBV3-1/TRBV3-2|TRBD2|.|TRBJ2-5
CASSQASGQETQYF
TGTGCCAGCAGCCAAGCTAGCGGACAAGAGACCCAGTACTTC
>TRBV2|.|.|TRBJ1-1
CASSTTGNTEAFF
TGTGCCAGCAGTACGACGGGGAACACTGAAGCTTTCTTT
>TRBV7-7|.|.|TRBJ2-2
CASSLDRGNTGELFF
TGTGCTAGCAGCTTAGACCGGGGTAACACCGGGGAGCTGTTTTTT
>TRBV28|TRBD1|.|TRBJ2-7
CASREQGAEEQYF
TGTGCCAGCAGGGAACAGGGGGCTGAAGAGCAGTACTTC
>TRBV21-1|.|.|TRBJ2-2
CASIEDRGTGELFF
TGTGCCAGCATCGAGGACAGGGGCACCGGGGAGCTGTTTTTT
>TRBV10-1|TRBD1|.|TRBJ2-2
CASSESGQGANTGELFF
TGCGCCAGCAGTGAGTCGGGACAGGGCGCGAACACCGGGGAGCTGTTTTTT
>TRBV6-4|.|.|TRBJ1-1
CASRRGSGTEAFF
TGTGCCAGCAGGCGGGGGTCAGGCACTGAAGCTTTCTTT
>TRBV7-8|.|.|TRBJ1-5
CASTLNQGNQPQHF
TGTGCCAGCACTCTTAACCAGGGAAATCAGCCCCAGCATTTT
>TRBV18|TRBD2|few|TRBJ2-1
CASSPYASGRFNEQFF
TGTGCCAGCTCACCTTATGCTAGCGGGAGATTCAATGAGCAGTTCTTC